Shown below are 5 T cell receptor beta chains from a single sample sequenced in a study of post-analysis software for immune sequencing data. Unique-molecular-identifier-tagged TCR beta cDNA libraries were used. TCRdb itself ran the PCR reads through MiXCR, one entry per CDR3 protein. The profile shows approximately 400,000 distinct CDR3 sequences, around 37% of them singletons. Broader study findings: The five TRBV segments detected at higher frequency in patients than in controls included TRBV5-6, TRBV5-1 and TRBV20-1.

No antigens are known for them. Sequenced sample: blood. The source is a girl under 18 with multiple sclerosis.

The chain recombines TRBV6-1 with TRBJ2-7; 12 positions match TRBD1. The CDR3 extends over 15 amino acids. The germline CDR1 and CDR2 sequences are MNHNS and SASEGT. The trim removed 2 bases at V and 4 bases at J, leaving 3 bases unmatched. CDR3 residues: CASSERDRGLYEQYF. CDR3 coding DNA: TGTGCCAGCAGTGAAAGGGACAGGGGGCTGTACGAGCAGTACTTC.

This clonotype has just a few counts. DNA for the CDR3: TGTGCCAGCAGCTTAACCAGCGGGGTAGCCGAGACCCAGTACTTC. Residues: CASSLTSGVAETQYF. The rearrangement uses TRBV7-3 and TRBJ2-5; 7 bases are shared with TRBD2. The trim removed 0 bases at V and 5 bases at J, leaving 6 bases unmatched. CDR1 SGHTA and CDR2 FQGTGA come from the germline V gene. The CDR3 loop spans 15 amino acids.

The chain couples TRBV5-1 to TRBJ2-5; 8 nucleotides match TRBD1. The J segment lost 3 bases and the V segment lost 4 bases, leaving 5 bases of the junction unmatched. The CDR3 totals 14 residues. Per germline, CDR1 SGHRS and CDR2 YFSETQ. The DNA of the CDR3 is TGCGCCAGCAGCGTGGACAGGGACGAAGAGACCCAGTACTTC. This sequence encodes CASSVDRDEETQYF. Based on the CDR3 plus reference TRBV5-1 and TRBJ2-5, the full variable domain is KAGVTQTPRYLIKTRGQQVTLSCSPISGHRSVSWYQQTPGQGLQFLFEYFSETQRNKGNFPGRFSGRQFSNSRSEMNVSTLELGDSALYLCASSVDRDEETQYFGPGTRLLVL.

The CDR3: CASSLAPGSYGYTF. The CDR3, as DNA: TGTGCCAGCAGTTTAGCTCCAGGGTCTTATGGCTACACCTTC. V and J are TRBV12-3 or TRBV12-4 and TRBJ1-2; weak D call: TRBD1 (5 bases). This CDR3 has 14 amino acids. The V end lost 0 bases, the J end lost 5 bases, and 10 bases lay between the germline ends.

This clonotype was seen only a few times. This chain connects TRBV28 to TRBJ1-5; maybe TRBD1 (5 bases). The germline V and J ends were trimmed by 3 bases and 0 bases, with 9 bases remaining between them. In germline, CDR1 is MDHEN, CDR2 SYDVKM. The CDR3 spans 15 residues. The CDR3 region is CASSLGRISNQPQHF. In DNA, the CDR3 is TGTGCCAGCAGTTTGGGACGGATTAGCAATCAGCCCCAGCATTTT.